This T cell receptor (beta chain) appears in the sequencing data of a study of T cell repertoires in cytomegalovirus infection. Findings and limits, study-wide: Based on cumulative public TCR beta family frequency, carriers of CMV plus the relevant HLA were identified.

TCRdb recomputed calls from the reads with MiXCR, one row per CDR3 protein. The sample includes 120,000 to 150,000 distinct CDR3 sequences, roughly 6% seen only once; the top ten take 15% to 20%. Trimming took 6 bases from V and 2 from J, leaving 7 bases between them. This CDR3 is built from 12 residues. Germline assignment: CDR1 MDHEN and CDR2 SYDVKM. Worth noting for this clonotype: What it binds is not known.

The chain couples TRBV28 to TRBJ1-1; D perhaps matches TRBD1 (6 bases). The sequencing input was PBMCs. The clonotype was recovered from a human donor in good health (CMV status not recorded). Some clones in this sample may be carry-over from other donors' samples. CDR3 protein: CASRDSNTEAFF. The CDR3 nucleotides read TGTGCCAGCAGGGACAGTAACACTGAAGCTTTCTTT.